This passage covers 17 T cell receptor beta chains from one sample sequenced in a study of T cell responses to AZD1222 COVID-19 vaccine. Assay used: immunoSEQ multiplex PCR; TCRdb lists only in-frame clones, some missing. The repertoire holds 150,000 or so clones, with just over 90% as singletons. The source material was peripheral blood, sampled 28 days after the second AZD1222 dose. The origin of the receptors is an adult who received the AZD1222 COVID-19 vaccine.

The chain joins TRBV19 to TRBJ2-5; 13 bases are a match to TRBD2. This CDR3 is built from 17 residues. Germline lookup yields CDR1 LNHDA and CDR2 SQIVND (reference sequence). V trimming: 0 bases; J trimming: 5 bases; junction bases outside the gene matches: 6. The CDR3 protein is CASSIDPRLAGGETQYF. CDR3 nucleotides: TGTGCCAGTAGTATAGATCCCAGACTAGCGGGGGGCGAGACCCAGTACTTC.

This chain links TRBV11-2 with TRBJ2-7; possible D gene TRBD2, 5 bases. The CDR3 has 14 residues. Germline CDR1 is SGHAT and CDR2 is FQNNGV. Trimming removed 4 bases from V and 7 bases from J, with 17 bases in between. This CDR3 is CASSSAGLAREQYF. The CDR3, as DNA: TGTGCCAGCAGCTCCGCCGGCCTAGCAAGGGAGCAGTACTTC.

This clone has only a few counts. The chain is built from TRBV7-9 and TRBJ1-6; unclear D gene. The ends were cut back, 0 bases at V and 7 bases at J, with 1 base in the middle. This CDR3 has 12 residues. Germline assignment: CDR1 SEHNR and CDR2 FQNEAQ (reference sequence). In DNA, the CDR3 is TGTGCCAGCAGCTTAGCCAATTCACCCCTCCACTTT. Translating it yields CASSLANSPLHF.

The chain carries TRBV18 and TRBJ1-5; unclear D gene. The CDR3 is made up of 14 amino acids. Trimming shortened V by 3 bases and J by 5 bases, and 11 bases separated the two germline ends. The germline V gene encodes CDR1 KGHSH and CDR2 LQKENI. The CDR3 loop is CASSPIGGDQPQHF. The CDR3 DNA reads TGTGCCAGCTCACCCATAGGAGGCGATCAGCCCCAGCATTTT.

The chain has TRBV4-1 and TRBJ1-3; possibly TRBD1 for D (6 bases). Trimming removed 0 bases from V and 3 bases from J, with 9 bases in between. Germline CDR1 and CDR2: MGHRA and YSYEKL. The CDR3 runs 15 residues. CDR3 nucleotide sequence: TGCGCCAGCAGCCAAGACACAGGGAGTGGAAACACCATATATTTT. Its protein is CASSQDTGSGNTIYF.

V gene TRBV10-2 combines with J gene TRBJ2-7; D possibly matches TRBD1 or TRBD2 (5 bases each). The V gene's germline CDR1 is WSHSY and CDR2 SAAADI. V was shortened by 5 bases and J by 2 bases, with 7 bases between the two germline ends. This CDR3 contains 12 residues. The CDR3 DNA reads TGCGCCAGCAGTCAGGGAGCCTACGAGCAGTACTTC. Translation gives CASSQGAYEQYF.

In nucleotides, the CDR3 is TGTGCCAGCAGCACGGGACAGAATAGCAATCAGCCCCAGCATTTT. This gives the protein CASSTGQNSNQPQHF. V gene TRBV28 combines with J gene TRBJ1-5, with 7 bases lining up with TRBD1. This CDR3 contains 15 residues. Germline assignment: CDR1 MDHEN and CDR2 SYDVKM. V lost 6 bases and J lost 0; bases outside the gene matches: 5.

As concerns this clone: Different DNA sequences within this sample yield the same CDR3. V gene TRBV9 combines with J gene TRBJ1-1; D gene uncertain. V shed 0 bases and J shed 0 bases, with 9 bases lying between them. This CDR3 contains 15 residues. Per the germline V gene, CDR1 is SGDLS and CDR2 is YYNGEE. The CDR3 DNA sequence: TGTGCCAGCAGCGTAGGCGGTTCTATGAACACTGAAGCTTTCTTT. This translates into CASSVGGSMNTEAFF. Supplemented by reference TRBV9 and TRBJ1-1, the full variable domain reads DSGVTQTPKHLITATGQRVTLRCSPRSGDLSVYWYQQSLDQGLQFLIQYYNGEERAKGNILERFSAQQFPDLHSELNLSSLELGDSALYFCASSVGGSMNTEAFFGQGTRLTVV.

This clone was found a few times. This chain uses TRBV11-2 with TRBJ2-7, with TRBD1 matching 7 bases. J lost 6 bases, V lost 5 bases, and 7 bases had no gene match. CDR1 SGHAT and CDR2 FQNNGV come from the germline V gene. The CDR3 runs 13 residues. The CDR3 coding sequence is TGTGCCAGCAGCCAAGGACAGGTCCTCGAGCAGTACTTC. This gives the protein CASSQGQVLEQYF.

This clone was recorded many times. The chain combines TRBV19 with TRBJ2-7; perhaps TRBD1 as D (7 bases). This CDR3 has 15 amino acids. Germline CDR1 and CDR2: LNHDA and SQIVND (reference sequence). Trimming took 3 bases from V and 3 from J, leaving 15 bases between them. DNA for the CDR3: TGTGCCAGTAGTATGGGATCAGGGGGAGGCTACGAGCAGTACTTC. Translation: CASSMGSGGGYEQYF.

The V call is TRBV6-5, the J call TRBJ1-1; no definite D call. Trimming pared 2 bases from V and 5 bases from J, leaving 12 bases between. The CDR3 covers 14 residues. CDR1 MNHEY and CDR2 SVGAGI come from the germline V gene. The CDR3 DNA reads TGTGCCAGCAGTTACCAGGTTACTGGGACTGAAGCTTTCTTT. Its protein product is CASSYQVTGTEAFF.

This clone was detected only a few times. The rearrangement links TRBV11-1 to TRBJ2-7, with D perhaps TRBD1 (6 bases). The germline CDR1 and CDR2 sequences are SGHAT and FQDESV (reference sequence). CDR3 length: 14 residues. V lost 5 bases and J 0 bases, leaving 11 bases between the germline ends. The chain's CDR3 is CASSPRGGSYEQYF. CDR3 sequence (DNA): TGTGCCAGCAGCCCCCGAGGGGGCTCCTACGAGCAGTACTTC.

Here the CDR3 DNA reads TGTGCCAGCAGCTTAGCGGTGGTCCTCGAGCAGTACTTC. Its translation: CASSLAVVLEQYF. The chain is built from TRBV13 and TRBJ2-7; unclear D gene. V was pared by 1 base and J by 6 bases, with 10 bases between. Germline V gene data show CDR1 as PRHDT and CDR2 as FYEKMQ (reference sequence). The CDR3 contains 13 residues.

The chain combines TRBV14 with TRBJ1-4, with D possibly TRBD1 on 5 matching bases. This CDR3 comprises 13 residues. V was shortened by 5 bases and J by 7 bases, with 11 bases between the two germline ends. The V gene's germline CDR1 is SGHDN and CDR2 FVKESK. DNA for the CDR3: TGTGCCAGCAGCTGGGGGGGACCTGAAAAACTGTTTTTT. Its protein is CASSWGGPEKLFF.

The genes are TRBV7-9 and TRBJ1-1; D is unresolved. Germline values: CDR1 SEHNR, CDR2 FQNEAQ (reference sequence). V shed 5 bases and J shed 4 bases, with 14 bases lying between them. The CDR3 has 14 residues. This CDR3 is CASSPREAGTEAFF. CDR3 sequence (DNA): TGTGCCAGCAGCCCCCGAGAGGCTGGCACTGAAGCTTTCTTT.

The chain carries TRBV7-9 and TRBJ2-7; possible D gene TRBD2, 5 bases. Germline V gene lookup returns CDR1 SEHNR and CDR2 FQNEAQ (reference sequence). V lost 4 bases and J lost 2, with 9 bases in between. This CDR3 is built from 13 residues. The CDR3 loop reads CASSSGLTYEQYF. CDR3 in DNA: TGTGCCAGCAGCTCCGGACTGACCTACGAGCAGTACTTC.

The V call is TRBV28, the J call TRBJ1-2; perhaps TRBD1 as D (6 bases). The CDR3 runs to 13 residues. V lost 5 bases and J lost 2, with 9 bases in between. Germline lookup yields CDR1 MDHEN and CDR2 SYDVKM. CDR3 in amino acids: CASSVTGNYGYTF. CDR3 nucleotides: TGTGCCAGCAGTGTAACAGGGAACTATGGCTACACCTTC.